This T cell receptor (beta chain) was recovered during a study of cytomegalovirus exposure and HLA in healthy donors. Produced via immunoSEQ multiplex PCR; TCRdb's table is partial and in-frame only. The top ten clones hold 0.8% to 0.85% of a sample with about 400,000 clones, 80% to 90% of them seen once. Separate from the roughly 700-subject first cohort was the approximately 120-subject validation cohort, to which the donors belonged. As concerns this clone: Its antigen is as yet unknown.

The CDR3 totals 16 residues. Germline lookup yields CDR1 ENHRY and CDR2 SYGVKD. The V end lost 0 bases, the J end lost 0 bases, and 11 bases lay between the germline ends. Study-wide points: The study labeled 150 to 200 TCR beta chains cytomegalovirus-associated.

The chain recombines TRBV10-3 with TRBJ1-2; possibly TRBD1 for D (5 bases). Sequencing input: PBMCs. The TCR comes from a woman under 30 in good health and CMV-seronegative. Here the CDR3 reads CAISESPTDANYGYTF. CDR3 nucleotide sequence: TGTGCCATCAGTGAGTCGCCGACAGACGCTAACTATGGCTACACCTTC.